Shown below are 4 T cell receptor beta chains from a single sample sequenced in a study of early T cells in non-severe SARS-CoV-2 infection (dated by TCRdb to about 2021). Receptor libraries were prepared by 5' RACE. Sequencer: NextSeq 500. TCRdb trimmed public reads at Q25 via fastp, called clones via MiXCR and kept in-frame beta chains. Duplicate CDR3 protein sequences are folded into a single record with the most common DNA and genes. A total of roughly 75,000 distinct CDR3 sequences appear in this sample, roughly 12% of them only once. Roughly 3.1% of the sample goes to the ten largest clones. The sequencing input was whole blood. The receptors shown here come from an adult who was a healthcare worker with PCR-confirmed SARS-CoV-2 infection or an uninfected control (not recorded which).

A remark on this clonotype: A read error is possible here, since a much larger clone lies one base away. The rearrangement joins TRBV18 to TRBJ2-6, with D unresolved. CDR3 length: 15 residues. Germline CDR1 KGHSH, CDR2 LQKENI. The V end lost 3 bases, the J end lost 1 base, and 7 bases lay between the germline ends. CDR3 sequence: CASSPMISGANVLTF. The CDR3 nucleotides are TGTGCCAGCTCACCCATGATTTCTGGGGCCAACGTCCTGACTTTC.

This clonotype showed up just a few times. This chain links TRBV28 with TRBJ1-2; tentative D call: TRBD1 (6 bases). The ends were cut back, 6 bases at V and 8 bases at J, with 13 bases in the middle. This CDR3 is 12 amino acids long. Germline V gives CDR1 MDHEN, CDR2 SYDVKM. The CDR3 region has the DNA TGTGCCAGCAGAGGGGACATTCGGGGCTACACCTTC. Encoded protein: CASRGDIRGYTF.

This chain uses TRBV28 with TRBJ1-3, with D uncertain. The V gene lost 2 bases and the J gene lost 8 bases, with 10 bases spanning the gap. This CDR3 has 13 residues. Germline CDR1 MDHEN, CDR2 SYDVKM. CDR3 sequence reads: CASSLPQADTIYF. CDR3 DNA sequence: TGTGCCAGCAGTTTACCCCAGGCGGACACCATATATTTT.

V gene TRBV12-3 or TRBV12-4 combines with J gene TRBJ2-7; 10 bases map to TRBD1. CDR3 size: 16 residues. V lost 3 bases, J lost 2 bases, and 7 bases stayed unmatched. The CDR3 DNA follows: TGTGCCAGCAGTTTCGCGGGACAGGGGTCCGCCTACGAGCAGTACTTC. Its protein is CASSFAGQGSAYEQYF.